The T cell receptor beta chain described here comes from a study of cytomegalovirus exposure and HLA in healthy donors. As for the study in general: Early released data had about 80 million unique TCRs, all coming from HLA-typed donors.

Concerning this clone: The antigen is undetermined.

V gave up 0 bases and J gave up 5 bases, with 10 bases separating them. This CDR3 is built from 15 residues. The germline V gene has CDR1 MGHRA and CDR2 YSYEKL. The PCR was carried out with 60 Vbeta primers and 13 Jbeta primers. Libraries were prepared by immunoSEQ multiplex PCR; TCRdb keeps only in-frame clonotypes and omits some of them. Of roughly 100,000 clones in the sample, 60% to 75% were seen once. Study results and limitations: Association with HLA alleles at 0.05 false discovery rate was found for 15,000 to 20,000 TCR beta sequences in a later analysis.

The chain uses TRBV4-1 and TRBJ1-4, with D possibly being TRBD1 (5 bases). This sequence was found in a man in his 60s in good health and CMV-seronegative. The sequencing input was PBMCs. This CDR3 is CASSQEEGSNEKLFF. The CDR3 nucleotides read TGCGCCAGCAGCCAAGAGGAGGGGTCCAATGAAAAACTGTTTTTT.